The subject of this entry is one T cell receptor (beta chain). Its antigen is not identified. This specimen comes from a study of immune heterogeneity within non-small cell lung tumors. Study findings and constraints: There were identical dominant CDR3 beta clonotypes recurring across tumor sites within a patient, together with site-unique high-frequency clones.

At around 600 ng per sample, bulk tumor genomic DNA provided the template. Far-apart biopsies, several per primary tumor, were taken during surgery. Their non-small cell lung cancer was newly diagnosed and untreated, and the patients underwent curative surgery. TCR beta CDR3 was amplified by multiplex PCR, first round about 10 cycles, 32 V and 13 J primers. One entry per CDR3 protein results from TCRdb running MiXCR on the multiplex PCR reads. The sample includes roughly 13,000 distinct CDR3 sequences, less than 30% of them seen just once. Germline loops: CDR1 SGHRS, CDR2 YFSETQ. This CDR3 comprises 16 residues. The germline V and J ends were trimmed by 2 bases and 0 bases, with 12 bases remaining between them.

Sequencing was done on a sample of lung tumor tissue. This chain uses TRBV5-1 with TRBJ2-1, with D perhaps TRBD2 (6 bases). The TCR sequence derives from a man aged 45-65 years with non-small cell lung cancer. The CDR3 spells CASSLSAGSSYNEQFF. Here the CDR3 DNA reads TGCGCCAGCAGCTTATCGGCGGGGAGCTCCTACAATGAGCAGTTCTTC.